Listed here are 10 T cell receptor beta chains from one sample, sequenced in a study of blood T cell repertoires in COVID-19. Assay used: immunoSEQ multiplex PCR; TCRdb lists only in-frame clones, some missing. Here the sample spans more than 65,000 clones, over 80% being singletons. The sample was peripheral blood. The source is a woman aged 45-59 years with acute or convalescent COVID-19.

Here the CDR3 DNA reads TGTGCCAGCAGACCGGGGGTCGGTCAGCCCCAGCATTTT. Protein product: CASRPGVGQPQHF. The chain is built from TRBV28 and TRBJ1-5; D perhaps matches TRBD1 (5 bases). Looked up from germline, CDR1 is MDHEN and CDR2 is SYDVKM. The CDR3 totals 13 residues. The V gene lost 6 bases and the J gene lost 6 bases, with 12 bases spanning the gap. The full variable domain, completed using reference TRBV28 and TRBJ1-5, is DVKVTQSSRYLVKRTGEKVFLECVQDMDHENMFWYRQDPGLGLRLIYFSYDVKMKEKGDIPEGYSVSREKKERFSLILESASTNQTSMYLCASRPGVGQPQHFGDGTRLSIL.

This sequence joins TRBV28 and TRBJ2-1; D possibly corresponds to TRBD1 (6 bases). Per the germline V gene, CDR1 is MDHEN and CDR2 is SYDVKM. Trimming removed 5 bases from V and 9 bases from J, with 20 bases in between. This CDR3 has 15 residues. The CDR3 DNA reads TGTGCCAGCAGTCGCCCTGGCGACAGGTTAGTTGAGCAGTTCTTC. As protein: CASSRPGDRLVEQFF.

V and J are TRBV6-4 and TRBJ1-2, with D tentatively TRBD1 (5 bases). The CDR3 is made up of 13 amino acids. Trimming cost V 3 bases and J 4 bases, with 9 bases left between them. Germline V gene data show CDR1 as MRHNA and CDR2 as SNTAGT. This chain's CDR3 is CASSEERGYGYTF. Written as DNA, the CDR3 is TGTGCCAGCAGTGAGGAAAGGGGCTATGGCTACACCTTC.

In DNA form, the CDR3 reads TGCAGCGTTGGGGAGTCGTGGCAGCCCCAGCATTTT. The encoded protein is CSVGESWQPQHF. The rearrangement joins TRBV29-1 to TRBJ1-5, with D unresolved. There are 12 residues in the CDR3. V gave up 4 bases and J gave up 7 bases, with 11 bases separating them. Germline V gene data show CDR1 as SQVTM and CDR2 as ANQGSEA. Supplemented by reference TRBV29-1 and TRBJ1-5, the full variable domain reads SAVISQKPSRDICQRGTSLTIQCQVDSQVTMMFWYRQQPGQSLTLIATANQGSEATYESGFVIDKFPISRPNLTFSTLTVSNMSPEDSSIYLCSVGESWQPQHFGDGTRLSIL.

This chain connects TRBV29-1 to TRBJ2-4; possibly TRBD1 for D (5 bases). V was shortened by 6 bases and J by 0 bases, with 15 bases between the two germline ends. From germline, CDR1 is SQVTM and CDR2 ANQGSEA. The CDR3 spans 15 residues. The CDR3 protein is CSVVGASLAKNIQYF. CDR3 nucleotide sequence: TGCAGCGTAGTTGGGGCTTCTCTAGCCAAAAACATTCAGTACTTC. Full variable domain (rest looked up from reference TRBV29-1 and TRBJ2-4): SAVISQKPSRDICQRGTSLTIQCQVDSQVTMMFWYRQQPGQSLTLIATANQGSEATYESGFVIDKFPISRPNLTFSTLTVSNMSPEDSSIYLCSVVGASLAKNIQYFGAGTRLSVL.

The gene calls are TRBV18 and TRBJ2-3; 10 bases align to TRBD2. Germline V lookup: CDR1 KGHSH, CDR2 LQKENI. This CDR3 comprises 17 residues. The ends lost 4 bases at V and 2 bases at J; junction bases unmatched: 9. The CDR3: CASSRPGSGGTTDTQYF. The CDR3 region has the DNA TGTGCCAGCTCACGACCCGGTAGCGGGGGGACCACAGATACGCAGTATTTT.

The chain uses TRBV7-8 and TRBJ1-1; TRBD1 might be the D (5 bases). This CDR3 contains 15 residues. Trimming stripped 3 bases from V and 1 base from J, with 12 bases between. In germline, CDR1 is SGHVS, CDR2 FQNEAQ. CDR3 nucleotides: TGTGCCAGCAGCTTGGGGGGGGTTAGGAACACTGAAGCTTTCTTT. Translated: CASSLGGVRNTEAFF.

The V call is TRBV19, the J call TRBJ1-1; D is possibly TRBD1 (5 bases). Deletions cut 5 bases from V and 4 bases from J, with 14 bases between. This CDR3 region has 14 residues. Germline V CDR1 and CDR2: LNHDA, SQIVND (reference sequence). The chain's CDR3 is CASSGRGRSTEAFF. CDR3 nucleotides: TGTGCCAGTAGTGGCCGGGGGAGGAGCACTGAAGCTTTCTTT.

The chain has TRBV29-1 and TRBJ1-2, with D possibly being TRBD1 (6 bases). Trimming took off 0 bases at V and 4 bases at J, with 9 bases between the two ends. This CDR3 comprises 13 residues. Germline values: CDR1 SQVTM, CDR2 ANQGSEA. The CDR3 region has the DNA TGCAGCGTTGAAGAAATGACAGGCTATGGCTACACCTTC. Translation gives CSVEEMTGYGYTF.

CDR3 sequence: CASSEGWGLTDTQYF. The CDR3 DNA reads TGTGCCAGCAGTGAAGGTTGGGGACTCACAGATACGCAGTATTTT. J is TRBJ2-3 and V is TRBV6-1, with D tentatively TRBD2 (6 bases). Germline CDR1 is MNHNS and CDR2 is SASEGT. CDR3 size: 15 residues. V was clipped by 1 base and J by 2 bases, with 10 bases between them.